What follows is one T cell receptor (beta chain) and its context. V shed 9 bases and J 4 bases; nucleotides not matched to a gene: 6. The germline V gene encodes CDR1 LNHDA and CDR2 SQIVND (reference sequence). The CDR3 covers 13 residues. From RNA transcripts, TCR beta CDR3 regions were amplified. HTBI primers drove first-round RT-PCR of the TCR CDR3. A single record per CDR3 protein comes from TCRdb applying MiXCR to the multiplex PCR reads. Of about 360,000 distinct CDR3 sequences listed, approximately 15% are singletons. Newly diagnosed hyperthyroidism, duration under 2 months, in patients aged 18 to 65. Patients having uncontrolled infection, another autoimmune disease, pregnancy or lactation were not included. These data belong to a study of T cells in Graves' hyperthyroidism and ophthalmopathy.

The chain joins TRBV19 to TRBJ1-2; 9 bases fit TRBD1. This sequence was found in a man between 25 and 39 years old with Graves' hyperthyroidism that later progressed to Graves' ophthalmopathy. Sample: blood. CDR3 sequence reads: CASTTGGVYGYTF. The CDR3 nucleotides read TGTGCCAGCACGACAGGGGGTGTCTATGGCTACACCTTC.